This TCR beta chain comes out of a study of blood T cell repertoires in COVID-19. The length of the CDR3 is 14 residues. With 0 bases clipped from V and 8 bases from J, the junction kept 4 bases outside the gene matches. The germline V gene encodes CDR1 SGDLS and CDR2 YYNGEE. Assay used: immunoSEQ multiplex PCR; TCRdb lists only in-frame clones, some missing. The sample shows around 250,000 clones, about 90% of them seen only once. The specimen was PBMCs or T cells enriched from blood (not recorded which). The TCR sequence derives from a woman aged 30 to 39 with acute COVID-19. The rearrangement joins TRBV9 to TRBJ2-1; TRBD2 matches at 8 bases. The CDR3 DNA is TGTGCCAGCAGCGTAGTCTCTAGCGGGCATGAGCAGTTCTTC. The encoded protein is CASSVVSSGHEQFF.